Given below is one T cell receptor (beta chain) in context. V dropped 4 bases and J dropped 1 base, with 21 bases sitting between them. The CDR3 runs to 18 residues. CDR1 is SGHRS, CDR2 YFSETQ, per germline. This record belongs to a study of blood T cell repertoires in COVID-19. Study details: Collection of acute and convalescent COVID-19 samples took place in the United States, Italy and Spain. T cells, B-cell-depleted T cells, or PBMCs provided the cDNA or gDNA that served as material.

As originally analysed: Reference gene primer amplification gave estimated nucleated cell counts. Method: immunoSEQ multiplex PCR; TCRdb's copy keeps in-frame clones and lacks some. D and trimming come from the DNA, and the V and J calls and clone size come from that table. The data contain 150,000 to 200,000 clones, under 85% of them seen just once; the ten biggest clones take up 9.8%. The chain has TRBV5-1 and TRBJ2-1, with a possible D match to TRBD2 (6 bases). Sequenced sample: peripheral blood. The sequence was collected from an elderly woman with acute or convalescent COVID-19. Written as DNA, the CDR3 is TGCGCCAGCAGCGAGGAGGGCCACCTCACGATATCCTACAATGAGCAGTTCTTC. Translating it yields CASSEEGHLTISYNEQFF. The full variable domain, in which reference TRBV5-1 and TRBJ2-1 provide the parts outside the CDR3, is KAGVTQTPRYLIKTRGQQVTLSCSPISGHRSVSWYQQTPGQGLQFLFEYFSETQRNKGNFPGRFSGRQFSNSRSEMNVSTLELGDSALYLCASSEEGHLTISYNEQFFGPGTRLTVL.